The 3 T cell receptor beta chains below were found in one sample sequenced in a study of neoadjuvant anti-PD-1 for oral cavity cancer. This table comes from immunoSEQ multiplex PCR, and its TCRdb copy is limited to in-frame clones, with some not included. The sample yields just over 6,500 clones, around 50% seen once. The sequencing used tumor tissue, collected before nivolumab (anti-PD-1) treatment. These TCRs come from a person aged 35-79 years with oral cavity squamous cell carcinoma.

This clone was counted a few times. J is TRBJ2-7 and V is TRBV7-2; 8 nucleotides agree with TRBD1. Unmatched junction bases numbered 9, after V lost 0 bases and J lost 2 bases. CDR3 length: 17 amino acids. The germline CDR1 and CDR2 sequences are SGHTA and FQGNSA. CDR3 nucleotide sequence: TGTGCCAGCAGCTTAGCCCGGACAGGGTTGGTCCCCTACGAGCAGTACTTC. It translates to CASSLARTGLVPYEQYF.

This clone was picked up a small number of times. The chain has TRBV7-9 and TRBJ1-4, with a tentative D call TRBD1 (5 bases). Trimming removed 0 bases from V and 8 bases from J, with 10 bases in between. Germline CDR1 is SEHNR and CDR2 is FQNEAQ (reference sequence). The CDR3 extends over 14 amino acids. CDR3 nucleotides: TGTGCCAGCAGCTTAGCCCAGGGAGTGGAAAAACTGTTTTTT. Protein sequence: CASSLAQGVEKLFF.

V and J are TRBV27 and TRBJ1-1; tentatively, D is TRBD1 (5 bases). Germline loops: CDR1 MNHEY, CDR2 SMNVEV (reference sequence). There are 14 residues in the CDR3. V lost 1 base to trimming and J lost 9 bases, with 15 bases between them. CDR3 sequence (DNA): TGTGCCAGCAGTTTATGGGCGGGACGGCCTAAAGCTTTCTTT. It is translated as CASSLWAGRPKAFF.